The sequence of this TCR beta chain was determined in a study of cytomegalovirus exposure and HLA in healthy donors. The donors, nominally healthy at sampling, likely had unrecorded immune exposures. The CDR3 is made up of 14 amino acids. V gave up 2 bases and J gave up 0 bases, with 5 bases separating them. Per the germline V gene, CDR1 is MDHEN and CDR2 is SYDVKM. Researchers ran the PCR with 60 Vbeta and 13 Jbeta primers. The repertoire was sequenced with immunoSEQ multiplex PCR; TCRdb's copy has only in-frame clones and lacks some. The sample yields about 160,000 clones, around 84% seen once. The TCR originated in a man aged 18 to 35 in good health and CMV-seropositive. V and J are TRBV28 and TRBJ1-3; D call uncertain. Input material: PBMCs. For the CDR3, the DNA is TGTGCCAGCAGTTTAGGACTCTCTGGAAACACCATATATTTT. Encoded protein: CASSLGLSGNTIYF.